Following are 25 T cell receptor beta chains from one sample sequenced in a study of metastatic and nonmetastatic thyroid tumors. Among the patients, none had received any treatment before thyroid surgery. TCRdb redid the clone calls on the PCR reads using MiXCR. Here the sample spans around 24,000 clones, 20% to 25% being singletons. Material: blood. These TCRs come from a male donor with papillary thyroid cancer or a benign thyroid nodule (not recorded which). Some clones in this sample may be carry-over from other donors' samples.

This rearrangement joins TRBV4-1 to TRBJ2-5; TRBD2 matches at 8 bases. The CDR3 length is 15 residues. V shed 2 bases, J shed 1 base, and the junction held 3 bases outside the gene matches. Germline V gene lookup returns CDR1 MGHRA and CDR2 YSYEKL. The CDR3 DNA reads TGCGCCAGCAGCCAACTCCTAGCGGGCCAAGAGACCCAGTACTTC. Translating it yields CASSQLLAGQETQYF.

The J gene is TRBJ1-2, the V gene TRBV27; D gene uncertain. The length of the CDR3 is 14 residues. V lost 5 bases to trimming and J lost 8 bases, with 18 bases between them. Germline assignment: CDR1 MNHEY and CDR2 SMNVEV (reference sequence). CDR3 coding DNA: TGTGCCAGCAGTCTAGGGTATTCTGATTCCGGCTACACCTTC. Translation: CASSLGYSDSGYTF.

V and J are TRBV20-1 and TRBJ2-7; possible D gene TRBD1, 5 bases. Germline loops: CDR1 DFQATT, CDR2 SNEGSKA (reference sequence). The CDR3 extends over 16 amino acids. Trimming took off 5 bases at V and 5 bases at J, with 25 bases between the two ends. The CDR3 loop reads CSARGALVQVRDEQYF. In nucleotides, the CDR3 is TGCAGTGCTCGTGGGGCCTTGGTACAGGTGCGCGACGAGCAGTACTTC.

This clone appeared many times. This chain joins TRBV5-4 and TRBJ2-3; D uncertain. The germline V gene encodes CDR1 SGHNT and CDR2 YYREEE (reference sequence). The CDR3 contains 14 residues. Trimming shortened V by 7 bases and J by 3 bases, and 15 bases separated the two germline ends. This chain's CDR3 is CASLTTPGTDTQYF. CDR3 DNA sequence: TGTGCCAGCCTTACGACACCCGGGACAGATACGCAGTATTTT.

This chain joins TRBV2 and TRBJ1-5, with D unclear. CDR3 length equals 14 residues. V was clipped by 3 bases and J by 4 bases, with 10 bases between them. CDR1 is SNHLY, CDR2 FYNNEI, per germline. The chain's CDR3 is CASSELAENQPQHF. Written as DNA, the CDR3 is TGTGCCAGCAGTGAGTTAGCCGAGAATCAGCCCCAGCATTTT.

This clone has at least ten counts. A much larger clone lies one base from this, so it may be a read error. The chain joins TRBV6-1 to TRBJ2-3; D unclear. Germline CDR1 reads MNHNS; CDR2 reads SASEGT. The CDR3 is 13 residues long. CDR3: CACSEIKTDTQYF. CDR3 coding DNA: TGTGCCTGCAGTGAAATCAAGACAGATACGCAGTATTTT.

This clone showed up just a few times. V gene TRBV30 combines with J gene TRBJ2-7; D remains ambiguous. This CDR3 region has 13 residues. CDR1 and CDR2 (germline): GTSNPN, SVGIG (reference sequence). The germline V and J ends were trimmed by 0 bases and 7 bases, with 13 bases remaining between them. CDR3 bases: TGTGCCTGGAGTGTACTCCCCCCACAGGAGCAGTACTTC. It yields the protein CAWSVLPPQEQYF.

The V call is TRBV19, the J call TRBJ2-7; TRBD1 agrees at 10 bases. The CDR3 totals 16 residues. From germline, CDR1 is LNHDA and CDR2 SQIVND (reference sequence). V trimming: 4 bases; J trimming: 3 bases; junction bases outside the gene matches: 9. The CDR3: CASSTSRTGGIYEQYF. The CDR3 DNA sequence: TGTGCCAGTAGTACCTCCCGGACAGGGGGTATCTACGAGCAGTACTTC.

This clone came up a few times. V and J are TRBV9 and TRBJ2-2, with no clear D. The CDR3 consists of 14 residues. CDR1 is SGDLS and CDR2 is YYNGEE in the germline V gene. The ends were cut back, 0 bases at V and 5 bases at J, with 8 bases in the middle. As DNA, the CDR3 is TGTGCCAGCAGCGTAGGATTTGGAACCGGGGAGCTGTTTTTT. The encoded protein is CASSVGFGTGELFF.

This clone turned up a few times. This chain uses TRBV6-1 with TRBJ2-1; TRBD2 is a possible D gene (5 bases). CDR3 length: 15 amino acids. Germline V gene sequence: CDR1 MNHNS, CDR2 SASEGT. V lost 3 bases to trimming and J lost 3 bases, with 12 bases between them. The CDR3 nucleotides read TGTGCCAGCAGTGATAGAGGAGGCTACTACAATGAGCAGTTCTTC. Its protein product is CASSDRGGYYNEQFF.

Ten or more counts support this clone. A much larger clonotype is one base distant, so this may be a read error. V usage is TRBV6-1 and J usage is TRBJ1-6; no reliable D call. Trimming removed 6 bases from V and 9 bases from J, with 9 bases in between. Germline V gene data show CDR1 as MNHNS and CDR2 as SASEGT. The CDR3 length is 12 residues. Here the CDR3 reads CASRSRSSPLHF. CDR3 bases: TGTGCCAGCAGATCGCGAAGTTCACCCCTCCACTTT.

The V and J genes are TRBV6-1 and TRBJ2-7; D could derive from TRBD1 or TRBD2 (6 bases each). The CDR3 runs to 13 residues. Trimming took off 5 bases at V and 7 bases at J, with 15 bases between the two ends. Germline CDR1 MNHNS, CDR2 SASEGT. The CDR3 here is CASSSGGLGEQYV. In DNA form, the CDR3 reads TGTGCCAGCAGTTCCGGGGGCCTTGGGGAGCAGTACGTC.

The chain links TRBV7-9 to TRBJ1-1; D might be TRBD1 (6 bases). Trimming pared 4 bases from V and 4 bases from J, leaving 13 bases between. From germline, CDR1 is SEHNR and CDR2 FQNEAQ (reference sequence). This CDR3 comprises 14 residues. CDR3 sequence (DNA): TGTGCCAGCAGCTCCTGTCAGGGGTCCACTGAAGCTTTCTTT. Amino acids: CASSSCQGSTEAFF.

This clone has ten or more counts. One base away lies a much larger clone, so this may be a sequencing read error. The same CDR3 also results from other DNA sequences found in this sample. J is TRBJ1-6 and V is TRBV9; no reliable D call. Germline V gene data show CDR1 as SGDLS and CDR2 as YYNGEE. This CDR3 has 17 residues. Trimming cost V 2 bases and J 3 bases, with 15 bases left between them. The DNA of the CDR3 is TGTGCCAGCAGCGTGGACGGGTCGGGGATCTATAATTCACCCCTCCACTTT. This gives the protein CASSVDGSGIYNSPLHF.

About this clone: The missing conserved phenylalanine or tryptophan at the end of this CDR3 makes a read error likely. This chain joins TRBV20-1 and TRBJ1-2; TRBD1 matches at 9 bases. Germline V gene lookup returns CDR1 DFQATT and CDR2 SNEGSKA (reference sequence). The CDR3 totals 14 residues. The DNA of the CDR3 is TGCATTGCTAGAGGCACAGGGGGCGCCTATGGCTACACCGTC. Translating it yields CIARGTGGAYGYTV.

By sample fraction, this clone is medium-sized (0.01 to 0.1%). The chain has TRBV15 and TRBJ2-7; D is undetermined. The CDR3 extends over 12 amino acids. Germline assignment: CDR1 LNHNV and CDR2 YYDKDF (reference sequence). V was cut by 3 bases and J by 5 bases, with 8 bases left in between. In nucleotides, the CDR3 is TGTGCCACCAGCAGGGATAGCAACGAGCAGTACTTC. This gives the protein CATSRDSNEQYF.

This clone was seen many times. This sequence joins TRBV5-1 and TRBJ2-7; 7 bases align to TRBD1. J was trimmed by 4 bases and V by 0 bases; bases with no gene match: 4. Germline CDR1 is SGHRS and CDR2 is YFSETQ. The CDR3 totals 14 residues. CDR3 sequence: CASSLVSGQYEQYF. In nucleotides, the CDR3 is TGCGCCAGCAGCTTGGTTTCGGGACAGTACGAGCAGTACTTC.

This clone was detected only once. This chain connects TRBV9 to TRBJ2-1; D not resolved. The CDR3 spans 15 residues. Germline values: CDR1 SGDLS, CDR2 YYNGEE. Trimming removed 0 bases at V and 2 bases at J, with 9 bases between. CDR3 in amino acids: CASSVASDPYNEQFF. CDR3 DNA sequence: TGTGCCAGCAGCGTAGCGAGCGACCCCTACAATGAGCAGTTCTTC.

The genes are TRBV27 and TRBJ1-5; 11 bases are shared with TRBD1. From germline, CDR1 is MNHEY and CDR2 SMNVEV (reference sequence). CDR3 size: 15 residues. V lost 2 bases to trimming and J lost 4 bases; unmatched junction nucleotides: 1. CDR3 amino acids: CASSLGTGGNQPQHF. The CDR3 DNA is TGTGCCAGCAGTTTAGGGACAGGGGGAAATCAGCCCCAGCATTTT.

This clone was recorded many times. The chain joins TRBV4-3 to TRBJ2-5; maybe TRBD2 (6 bases). This CDR3 contains 13 residues. V lost 0 bases, J lost 8 bases, and 10 bases lay in between. Germline CDR1 and CDR2: LGHNA and YSLEER. The CDR3 protein is CASSQDGGETQYF. CDR3 nucleotides: TGCGCCAGCAGCCAAGACGGGGGAGAAACCCAGTACTTC.

There are many counts of this clone. The genes are TRBV11-2 and TRBJ2-1; TRBD2 matches 10 bases. The CDR3 contains 14 residues. The junction had 4 bases not matched to a gene; V was cut back by 2 bases and J by 9 bases. Germline CDR1 reads SGHAT; CDR2 reads FQNNGV. The DNA of the CDR3 is TGTGCCAGCAGCTTACTAGCGGGAGAAGGTGAGCAGTTCTTC. It is translated as CASSLLAGEGEQFF. The full variable domain, its missing parts supplied by reference TRBV11-2 and TRBJ2-1, is EAGVAQSPRYKIIEKRQSVAFWCNPISGHATLYWYQQILGQGPKLLIQFQNNGVVDDSQLPKDRFSAERLKGVDSTLKIQPAKLEDSAVYLCASSLLAGEGEQFFGPGTRLTVL.

The table lists this clone with many counts. The CDR3, as DNA: TGTGCCAGCAGCTTGTGGGGGGAGGGAAGGAATGAGCAGTTCTTC. Translation gives CASSLWGEGRNEQFF. The chain employs TRBV5-4 and TRBJ2-1; TRBD2 aligns across 7 bases. The V gene's germline CDR1 is SGHNT and CDR2 YYREEE (reference sequence). Trimming at V came to 1 base and at J to 7 bases, leaving 8 bases not matched to a gene. This CDR3 has 15 residues.

This clone came up many times. This sequence joins TRBV5-1 and TRBJ2-2, with a possible D match to TRBD1 (6 bases). V lost 3 bases and J lost 5, with 11 bases in between. The germline V gene has CDR1 SGHRS and CDR2 YFSETQ. The CDR3 is made up of 14 amino acids. The CDR3 nucleotides read TGCGCCAGCAGCTCAGGGGATTGGACCGGGGAGCTGTTTTTT. As protein: CASSSGDWTGELFF.

Details on this clone: One end of the junction varies from germline; a read error may be responsible. This CDR3 reads CSAQHKETQYF. The CDR3 region has the DNA TGCAGTGCACAACATAAAGAGACACAGTACTTC. V usage is TRBV20-1 and J usage is TRBJ2-5; D is uncertain. The CDR3 loop spans 11 amino acids. Germline V gene lookup returns CDR1 DFQATT and CDR2 SNEGSKA (reference sequence).

This clone is medium-sized in the sample. The chain links TRBV20-1 to TRBJ2-1; 11 bases fit TRBD2. The germline V gene has CDR1 DFQATT and CDR2 SNEGSKA (reference sequence). The CDR3 is made up of 16 amino acids. Trimming took 4 bases from V and 7 from J; bases not matched to a gene: 12. CDR3 in DNA: TGCAGTGCTACCCCTGTGAGACTAGCGGGAAAGAATGAGCAGTTCTTC. Translation gives CSATPVRLAGKNEQFF.